This T cell receptor beta chain was identified in a study of tumor-infiltrating lymphocytes in localized non-small cell lung cancer (dated by TCRdb to the early 2020s). Regarding the study in general: The cohort included patients whose samples were collected after neoadjuvant chemotherapy, as well as both smokers and never-smokers and several histologies. Resected tumor tissue and uninvolved lung tissue described as non-adjacent to the tumor were contributed by each patient, with both tissues obtained from the same patient. Flow cytometry, multiplex immunofluorescence, RNA-seq, exome sequencing and proteomics were applied to the same patients as TCR sequencing, which was one of several integrated assays. In total, the ICON cohort was made up of 150 or so surgical patients who had localized non-small cell lung cancer and whose tumors were resected. A total of approximately 50 patients were part of the paired comparison of immunoSEQ T-cell fraction between tumor and uninvolved lung.

V is cut by 2 bases and J by 2 bases, and the space between the germline ends is 18 bases. Via the germline V gene (reference sequence), CDR1 is SEHNR and CDR2 FQNEAQ. The CDR3 holds 17 amino acids from the cysteine to the phenylalanine. CDR3 DNA is the only sequence kept; it has 51 bases, read in frame from the first base. This clone was seen ten or more times. There is no known antigen for this receptor. Per-nucleotide qualities are absent, and no much larger clonotype sits a single base away. Overall study results and their limits: Recurrence-free survival showed no association with tumor T-cell fraction from TCR sequencing (p = 0.61). Since assay coverage differed from patient to patient depending on how much tissue was available, TCR sequencing was done for only a subset of the cohort. No difference in TCR-derived T-cell fraction was observed between the flow cytometry-defined immunotypes IM1 (good prognosis) and IM2 (poor prognosis). Because different assays used different pieces of the same tissue, intratumor heterogeneity could not be separated from technical variation. In line with immunofluorescence CD3 counts, TCRbeta sequencing supported higher T cell infiltration in tumors compared with uninvolved lung tissue.

Patient enrollment in ICON started in 2016, and the final patient was enrolled in late 2018. In a subcohort of 60 to 85 patients, fresh tumor and matched uninvolved tissue were collected for in-depth immune analyses, with TCR sequencing among those analyses. No cell sorting was done, and TCR sequencing was instead run on DNA isolated from bulk tissue. The T-cell fraction in tumor and uninvolved lung tissue was obtained from TCR sequencing using the immunoSEQ assay. The paper's data handling went like this. For survival analysis, patients were divided into high (upper tertile) and low (lower two tertiles) T-cell fraction groups, which were compared by log-rank test. A signed-rank test was used to test paired tumor versus uninvolved lung differences in T-cell fraction. Held by TCRdb, this immuneACCESS table contains in-frame sequences only and omits some clones. Under half of the omission traces to an unresolved V gene where checked; the cause of the rest is unknown. The DNA was the basis for D and trimming; V, J and clone size are from that table. Here the sample has 15,000 to 20,000 clones; more than 40% occur a single time. The ten largest clones represent around 17% of the sample.

This receptor was obtained from a human donor with non-small cell lung cancer. The sample taken for sequencing was lung tumor tissue. The rearranged segments are TRBV7-9 and TRBJ1-1, with a weak D call of TRBD1 (5 bases match). The CDR3 corresponds to CASSLYPLLTDNTEAFF. The nucleotides are TGTGCCAGCAGCTTATATCCCCTCCTGACAGATAACACTGAAGCTTTCTTT.